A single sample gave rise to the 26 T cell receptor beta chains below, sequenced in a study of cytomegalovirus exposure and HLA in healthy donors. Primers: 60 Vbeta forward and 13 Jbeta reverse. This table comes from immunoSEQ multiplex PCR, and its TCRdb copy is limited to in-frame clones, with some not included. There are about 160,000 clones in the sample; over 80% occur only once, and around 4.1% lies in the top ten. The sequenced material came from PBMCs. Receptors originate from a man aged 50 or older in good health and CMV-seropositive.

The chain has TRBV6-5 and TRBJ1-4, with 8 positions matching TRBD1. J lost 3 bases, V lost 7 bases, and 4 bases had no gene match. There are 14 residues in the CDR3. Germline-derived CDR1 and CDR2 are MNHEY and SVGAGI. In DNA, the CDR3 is TGTGCCAGCAAGCAGGGACAGGCTAATGAAAAACTGTTTTTT. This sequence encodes CASKQGQANEKLFF.

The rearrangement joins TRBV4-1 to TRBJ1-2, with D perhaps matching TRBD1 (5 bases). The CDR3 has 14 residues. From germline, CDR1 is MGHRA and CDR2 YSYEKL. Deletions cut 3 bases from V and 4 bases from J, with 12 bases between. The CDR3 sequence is CASSQADRAYGYTF. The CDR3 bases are TGCGCCAGCAGCCAGGCAGACAGAGCCTATGGCTACACCTTC.

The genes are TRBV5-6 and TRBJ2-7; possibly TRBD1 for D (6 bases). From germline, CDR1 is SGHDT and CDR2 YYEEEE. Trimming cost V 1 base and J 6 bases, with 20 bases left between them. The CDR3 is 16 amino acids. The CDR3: CASSLQILTGRGEQYF. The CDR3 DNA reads TGTGCCAGCAGCTTGCAAATTCTGACAGGAAGAGGCGAGCAGTACTTC.

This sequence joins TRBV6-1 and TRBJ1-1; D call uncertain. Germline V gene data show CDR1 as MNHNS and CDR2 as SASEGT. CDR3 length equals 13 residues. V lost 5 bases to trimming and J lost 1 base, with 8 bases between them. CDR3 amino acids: CASSKRRNTEAFF. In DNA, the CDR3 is TGTGCCAGCAGTAAGAGGAGGAACACTGAAGCTTTCTTT.

CDR3 DNA: TGTGCCAGCAGGGTAGGGGCTACGGGGGGCACTGAAGCTTTCTTT. It yields the protein CASRVGATGGTEAFF. The chain employs TRBV5-4 and TRBJ1-1, with D maybe TRBD1 (5 bases). V was clipped by 5 bases and J by 4 bases, with 18 bases between them. Germline CDR1 reads SGHNT; CDR2 reads YYREEE (reference sequence). The CDR3 has 15 amino acids. Full variable domain (missing parts from reference TRBV5-4 and TRBJ1-1): ETGVTQSPTHLIKTRGQQVTLRCSSQSGHNTVSWYQQALGQGPQFIFQYYREEENGRGNFPPRFSGLQFPNYSSELNVNALELDDSALYLCASRVGATGGTEAFFGQGTRLTVV.

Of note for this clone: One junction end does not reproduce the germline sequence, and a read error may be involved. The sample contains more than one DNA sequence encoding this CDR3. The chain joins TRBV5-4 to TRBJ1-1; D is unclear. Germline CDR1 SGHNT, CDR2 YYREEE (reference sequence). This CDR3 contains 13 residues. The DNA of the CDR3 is TGTGCCAGCAGCTTGGCGGGAAACACTGAAGCCTTCTTT. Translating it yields CASSLAGNTEAFF.

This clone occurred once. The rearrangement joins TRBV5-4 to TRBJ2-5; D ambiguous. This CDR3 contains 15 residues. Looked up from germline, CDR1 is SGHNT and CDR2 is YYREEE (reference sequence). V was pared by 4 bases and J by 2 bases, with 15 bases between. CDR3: CASSLTGAFQETQYF. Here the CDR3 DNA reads TGTGCCAGCAGCCTCACGGGTGCTTTTCAAGAGACCCAGTACTTC. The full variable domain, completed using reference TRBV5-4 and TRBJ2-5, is ETGVTQSPTHLIKTRGQQVTLRCSSQSGHNTVSWYQQALGQGPQFIFQYYREEENGRGNFPPRFSGLQFPNYSSELNVNALELDDSALYLCASSLTGAFQETQYFGPGTRLLVL.

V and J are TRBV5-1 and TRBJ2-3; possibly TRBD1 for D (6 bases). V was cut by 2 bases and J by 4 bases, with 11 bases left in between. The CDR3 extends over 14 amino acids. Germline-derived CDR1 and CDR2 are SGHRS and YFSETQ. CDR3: CASSLGGFSDTQYF. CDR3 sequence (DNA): TGCGCCAGCAGCTTAGGGGGTTTTTCAGATACGCAGTATTTT.

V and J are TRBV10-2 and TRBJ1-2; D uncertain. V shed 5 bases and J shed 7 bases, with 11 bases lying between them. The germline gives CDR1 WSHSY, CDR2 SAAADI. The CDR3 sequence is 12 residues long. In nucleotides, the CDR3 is TGCGCCAGCAGTCCTGGAGCTTCTGGCTACACCTTC. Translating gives CASSPGASGYTF.

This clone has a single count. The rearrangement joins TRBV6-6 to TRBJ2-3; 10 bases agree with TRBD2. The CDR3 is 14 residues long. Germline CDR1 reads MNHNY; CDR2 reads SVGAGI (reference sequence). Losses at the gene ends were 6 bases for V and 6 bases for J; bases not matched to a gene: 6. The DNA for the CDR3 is TGTGCCAGCAGGCCCCTAGCGGGGGTGGATACGCAGTATTTT. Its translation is CASRPLAGVDTQYF.

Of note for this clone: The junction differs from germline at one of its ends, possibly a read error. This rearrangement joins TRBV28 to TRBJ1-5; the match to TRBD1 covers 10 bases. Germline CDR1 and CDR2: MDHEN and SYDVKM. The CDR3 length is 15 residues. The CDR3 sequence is CAGSLGGQGNQPQHF. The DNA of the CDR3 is TGTGCCGGCAGTTTGGGGGGACAGGGGAATCAGCCCCAGCATTTT.

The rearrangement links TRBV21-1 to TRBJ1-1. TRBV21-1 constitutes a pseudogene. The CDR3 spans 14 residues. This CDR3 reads CASTRRVSNTEAFF. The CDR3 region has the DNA TGTGCCAGCACCAGGAGGGTTTCGAACACTGAAGCTTTCTTT.

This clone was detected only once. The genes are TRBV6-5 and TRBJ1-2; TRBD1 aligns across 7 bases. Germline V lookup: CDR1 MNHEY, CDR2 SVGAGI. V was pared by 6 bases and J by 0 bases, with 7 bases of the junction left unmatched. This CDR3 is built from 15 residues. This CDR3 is CASSRDSEANYGYTF. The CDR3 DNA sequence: TGTGCCAGCAGCCGGGACAGTGAAGCTAACTATGGCTACACCTTC.

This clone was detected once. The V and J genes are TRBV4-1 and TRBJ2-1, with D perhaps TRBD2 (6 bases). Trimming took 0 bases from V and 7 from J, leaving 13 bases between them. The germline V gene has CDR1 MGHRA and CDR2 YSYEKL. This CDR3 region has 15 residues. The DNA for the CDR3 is TGCGCCAGCAGCCAAGATTTCCAGGGAGGAAATGAGCAGTTCTTC. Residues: CASSQDFQGGNEQFF.

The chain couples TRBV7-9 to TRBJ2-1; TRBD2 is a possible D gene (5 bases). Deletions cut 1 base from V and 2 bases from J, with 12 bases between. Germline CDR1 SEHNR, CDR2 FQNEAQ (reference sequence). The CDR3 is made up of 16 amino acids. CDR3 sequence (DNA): TGTGCCAGCAGCTTAGGGACCGGGGTTACCTACAATGAGCAGTTCTTC. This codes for CASSLGTGVTYNEQFF.

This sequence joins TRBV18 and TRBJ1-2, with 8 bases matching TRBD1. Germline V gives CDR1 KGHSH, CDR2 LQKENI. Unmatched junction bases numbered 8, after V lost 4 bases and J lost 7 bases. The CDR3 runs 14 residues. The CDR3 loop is CASSLSGGGFGYTF. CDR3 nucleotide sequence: TGTGCCAGCTCACTATCAGGGGGCGGTTTTGGCTACACCTTC.

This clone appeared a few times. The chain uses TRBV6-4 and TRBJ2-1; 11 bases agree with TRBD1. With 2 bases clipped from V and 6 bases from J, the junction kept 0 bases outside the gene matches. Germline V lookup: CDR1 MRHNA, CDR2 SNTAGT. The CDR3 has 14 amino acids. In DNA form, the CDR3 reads TGTGCCAGCAGTGACGGGACAGGGGGCAATGAGCAGTTCTTC. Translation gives CASSDGTGGNEQFF.

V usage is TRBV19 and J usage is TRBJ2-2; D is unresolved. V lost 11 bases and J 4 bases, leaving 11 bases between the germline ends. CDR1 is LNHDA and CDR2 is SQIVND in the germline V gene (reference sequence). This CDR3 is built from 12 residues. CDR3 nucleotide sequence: TGTGCCGGGCAATATGCCACCGGGGAGCTGTTTTTT. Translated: CAGQYATGELFF.

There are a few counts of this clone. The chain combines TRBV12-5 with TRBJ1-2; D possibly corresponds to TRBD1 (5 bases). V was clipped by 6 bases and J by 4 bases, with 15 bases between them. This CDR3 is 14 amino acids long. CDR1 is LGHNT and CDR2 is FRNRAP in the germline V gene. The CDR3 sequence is CASGNAGMGYGYTF. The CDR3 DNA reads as TGTGCTAGTGGAAACGCAGGGATGGGCTATGGCTACACCTTC.

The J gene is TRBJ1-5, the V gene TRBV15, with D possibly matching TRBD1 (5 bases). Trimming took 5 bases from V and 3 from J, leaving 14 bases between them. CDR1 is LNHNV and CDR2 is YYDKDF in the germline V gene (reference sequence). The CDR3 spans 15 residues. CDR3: CATSQRGGFNQPQHF. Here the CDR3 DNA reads TGTGCCACCAGCCAGAGGGGAGGATTCAATCAGCCCCAGCATTTT.

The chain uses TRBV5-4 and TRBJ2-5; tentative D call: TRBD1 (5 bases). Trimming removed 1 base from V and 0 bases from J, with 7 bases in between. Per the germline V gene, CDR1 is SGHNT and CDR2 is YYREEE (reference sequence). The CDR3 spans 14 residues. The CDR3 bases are TGTGCCAGCAGCTTGCGGACATACCAAGAGACCCAGTACTTC. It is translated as CASSLRTYQETQYF. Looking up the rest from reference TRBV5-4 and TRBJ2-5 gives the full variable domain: ETGVTQSPTHLIKTRGQQVTLRCSSQSGHNTVSWYQQALGQGPQFIFQYYREEENGRGNFPPRFSGLQFPNYSSELNVNALELDDSALYLCASSLRTYQETQYFGPGTRLLVL.

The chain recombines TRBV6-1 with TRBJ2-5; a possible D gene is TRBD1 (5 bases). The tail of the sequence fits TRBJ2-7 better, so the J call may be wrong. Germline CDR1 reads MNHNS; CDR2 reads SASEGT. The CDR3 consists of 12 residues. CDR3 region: CASGVQGYEQYF. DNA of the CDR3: TGTGCCAGCGGGGTCCAGGGCTACGAGCAGTACTTC.

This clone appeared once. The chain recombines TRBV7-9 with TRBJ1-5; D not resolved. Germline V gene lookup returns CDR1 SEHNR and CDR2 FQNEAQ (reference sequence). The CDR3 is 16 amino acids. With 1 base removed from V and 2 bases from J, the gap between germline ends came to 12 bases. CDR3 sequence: CASSLGRGGRNQPQHF. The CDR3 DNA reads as TGTGCCAGCAGCTTAGGCCGGGGTGGGCGCAATCAGCCCCAGCATTTT.

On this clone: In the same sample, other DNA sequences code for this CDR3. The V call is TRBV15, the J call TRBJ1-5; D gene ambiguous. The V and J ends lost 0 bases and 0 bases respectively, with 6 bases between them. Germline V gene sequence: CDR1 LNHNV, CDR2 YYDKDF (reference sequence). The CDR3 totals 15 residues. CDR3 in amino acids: CATSRDRGSNQPQHF. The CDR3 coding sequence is TGTGCCACCAGCAGAGATCGAGGTAGCAATCAGCCCCAGCATTTT.

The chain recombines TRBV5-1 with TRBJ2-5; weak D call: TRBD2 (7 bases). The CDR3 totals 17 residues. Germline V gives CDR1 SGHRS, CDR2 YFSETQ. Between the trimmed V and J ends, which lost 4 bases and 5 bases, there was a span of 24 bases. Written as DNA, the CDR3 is TGCGCCAGCAGCCCCTGGGGGGCGGGGGCCGAGATGGAGACCCAGTACTTC. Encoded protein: CASSPWGAGAEMETQYF.

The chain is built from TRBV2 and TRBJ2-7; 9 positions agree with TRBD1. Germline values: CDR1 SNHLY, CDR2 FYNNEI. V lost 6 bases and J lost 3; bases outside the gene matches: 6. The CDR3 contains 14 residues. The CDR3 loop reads CASSQQGQGYEQYF. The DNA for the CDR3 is TGTGCCAGCAGCCAGCAGGGACAGGGCTACGAGCAGTACTTC.